The present T cell receptor (beta chain) was sequenced within a study of tumor-infiltrating lymphocytes in primary liver carcinoma. The overall study: Among the tumors, stages were T1-T3 N0M0 and sizes roughly 4.2 to 11 cm. Overall study results and limits: Presence in all five tumor regions was observed for only about 8-24% of top clones.

A word on this clonotype: Its target is unknown. Being one base from a much bigger clone, this may be a read error.

Starting material for RNA and DNA co-extraction consisted of roughly 17-31 mg of unsorted bulk tissue. Subjects presented with primary liver carcinoma managed by surgical resection. From roughly 0.45 ug total RNA, TCR beta cDNA was generated with a primer in the constant region. ARM-PCR, slightly modified, supplied the TCR beta libraries through three nested multiplex PCR rounds. TCRdb fed the multiplex PCR reads into MiXCR, producing one record per CDR3 protein. The table has some 100,000 distinct CDR3 sequences, 55% to 80% seen once. This TCR came from a woman aged 55-70 years with primary liver carcinoma and hepatitis B virus infection. Specimen: liver tumor tissue from sampling region 2. As to subset: tumor region T2, inferior pole.

The CDR3 sequence is CVTGRDWSSYEQYF. CDR3 coding DNA: TGTGTCACCGGGCGGGACTGGAGCTCCTACGAGCAGTACTTC. The gene calls are TRBV28 and TRBJ2-7, with D perhaps TRBD2 (6 bases). CDR3 length: 14 amino acids. Germline-derived CDR1 and CDR2 are MDHEN and SYDVKM.